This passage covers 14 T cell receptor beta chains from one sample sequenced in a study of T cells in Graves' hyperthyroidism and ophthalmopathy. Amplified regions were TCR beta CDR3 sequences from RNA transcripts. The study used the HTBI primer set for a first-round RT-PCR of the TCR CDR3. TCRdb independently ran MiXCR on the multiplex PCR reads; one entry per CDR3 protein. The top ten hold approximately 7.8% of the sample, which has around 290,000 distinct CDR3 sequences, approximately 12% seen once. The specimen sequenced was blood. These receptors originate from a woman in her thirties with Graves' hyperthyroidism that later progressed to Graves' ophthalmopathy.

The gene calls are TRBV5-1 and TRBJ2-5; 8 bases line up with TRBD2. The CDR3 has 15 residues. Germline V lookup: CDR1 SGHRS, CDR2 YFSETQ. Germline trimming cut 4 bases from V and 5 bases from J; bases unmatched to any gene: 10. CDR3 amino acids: CASSLGTRLGETQYF. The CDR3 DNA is TGCGCCAGCAGCCTGGGGACTAGACTAGGGGAGACCCAGTACTTC.

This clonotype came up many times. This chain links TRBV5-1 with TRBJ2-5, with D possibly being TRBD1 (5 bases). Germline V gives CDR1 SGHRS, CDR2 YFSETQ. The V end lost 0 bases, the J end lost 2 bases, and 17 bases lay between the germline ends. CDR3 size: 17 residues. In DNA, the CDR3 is TGCGCCAGCAGCTTGGATCCCCAGGGCACTTATCAAGAGACCCAGTACTTC. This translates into CASSLDPQGTYQETQYF.

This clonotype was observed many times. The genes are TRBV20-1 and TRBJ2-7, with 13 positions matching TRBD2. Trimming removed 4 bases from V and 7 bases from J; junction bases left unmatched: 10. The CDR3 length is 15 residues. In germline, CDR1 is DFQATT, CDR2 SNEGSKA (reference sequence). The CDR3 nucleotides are TGCAGTGCTACTTCCGGACTAGCGGGAGTTAGGGAGCAGTACTTC. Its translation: CSATSGLAGVREQYF.

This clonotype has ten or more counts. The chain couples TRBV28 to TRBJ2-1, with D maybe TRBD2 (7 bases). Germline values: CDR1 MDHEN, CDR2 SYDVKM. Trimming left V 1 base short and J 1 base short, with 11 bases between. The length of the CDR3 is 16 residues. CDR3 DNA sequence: TGTGCCAGCAGTTTATCGCGGGGGCTGTCCTACAATGAGCAGTTCTTC. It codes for CASSLSRGLSYNEQFF.

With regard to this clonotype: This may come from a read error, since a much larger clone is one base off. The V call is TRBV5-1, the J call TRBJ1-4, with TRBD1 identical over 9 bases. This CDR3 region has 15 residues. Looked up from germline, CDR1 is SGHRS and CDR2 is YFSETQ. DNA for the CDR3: TGCGGCAGCAGCTTGGTACAGGGGGCTGGGGAAAAACTGTTTTTT. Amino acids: CGSSLVQGAGEKLFF. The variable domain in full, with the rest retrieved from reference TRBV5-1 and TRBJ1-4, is KAGVTQTPRYLIKTRGQQVTLSCSPISGHRSVSWYQQTPGQGLQFLFEYFSETQRNKGNFPGRFSGRQFSNSRSEMNVSTLELGDSALYLCGSSLVQGAGEKLFFGSGTQLSVL.

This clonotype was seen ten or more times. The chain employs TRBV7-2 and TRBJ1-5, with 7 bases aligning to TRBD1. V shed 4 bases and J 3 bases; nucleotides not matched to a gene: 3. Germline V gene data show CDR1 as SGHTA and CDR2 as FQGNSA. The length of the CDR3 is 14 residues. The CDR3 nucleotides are TGTGCCAGCAGCTCGACAGGGATCAATCAGCCCCAGCATTTT. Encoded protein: CASSSTGINQPQHF.

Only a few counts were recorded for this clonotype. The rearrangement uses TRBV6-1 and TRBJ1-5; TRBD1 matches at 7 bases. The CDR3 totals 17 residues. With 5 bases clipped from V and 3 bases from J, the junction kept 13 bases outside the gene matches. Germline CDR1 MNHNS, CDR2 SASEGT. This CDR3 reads CASSSRDRPIINQPQHF. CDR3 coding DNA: TGTGCCAGCAGTTCCCGGGACAGACCTATTATCAATCAGCCCCAGCATTTT.

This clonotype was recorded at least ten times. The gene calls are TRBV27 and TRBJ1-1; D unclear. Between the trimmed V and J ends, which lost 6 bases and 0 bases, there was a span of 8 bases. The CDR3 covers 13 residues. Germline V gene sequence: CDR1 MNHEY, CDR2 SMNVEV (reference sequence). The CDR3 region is CASRDLLNTEAFF. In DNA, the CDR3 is TGTGCCAGCAGGGACTTATTGAACACTGAAGCTTTCTTT.

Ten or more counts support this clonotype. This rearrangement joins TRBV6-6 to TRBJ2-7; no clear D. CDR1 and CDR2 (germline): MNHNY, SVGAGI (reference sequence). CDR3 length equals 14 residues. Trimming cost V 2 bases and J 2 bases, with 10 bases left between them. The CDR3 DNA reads TGTGCCAGCAGTTACGGACGGTTGACCTACGAGCAGTACTTC. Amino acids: CASSYGRLTYEQYF.

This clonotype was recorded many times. The CDR3 coding sequence is TGTGCCAGCAGTCCCGGGACAGGGGGTAGCGAGCAGTACTTC. It codes for CASSPGTGGSEQYF. This chain connects TRBV9 to TRBJ2-7; 11 bases line up with TRBD1. Unmatched junction bases numbered 7, after V lost 5 bases and J lost 6 bases. This CDR3 comprises 14 residues. CDR1 is SGDLS and CDR2 is YYNGEE in the germline V gene.

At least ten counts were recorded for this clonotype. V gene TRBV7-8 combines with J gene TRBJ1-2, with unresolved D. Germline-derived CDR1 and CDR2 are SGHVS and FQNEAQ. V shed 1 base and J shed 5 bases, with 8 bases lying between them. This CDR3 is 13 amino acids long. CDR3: CASSLELSYGYTF. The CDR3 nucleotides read TGTGCCAGCAGCTTAGAGCTCAGTTATGGCTACACCTTC.

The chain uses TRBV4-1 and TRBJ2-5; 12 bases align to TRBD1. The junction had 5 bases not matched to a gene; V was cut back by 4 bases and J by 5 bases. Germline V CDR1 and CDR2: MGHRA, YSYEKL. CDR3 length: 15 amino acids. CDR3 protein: CASSPGQGASETQYF. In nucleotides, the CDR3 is TGCGCCAGCAGCCCGGGACAGGGGGCGTCGGAGACCCAGTACTTC.

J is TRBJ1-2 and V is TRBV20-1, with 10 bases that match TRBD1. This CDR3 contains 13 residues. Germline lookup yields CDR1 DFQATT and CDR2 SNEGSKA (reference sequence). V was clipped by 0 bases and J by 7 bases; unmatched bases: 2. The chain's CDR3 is CSARETGGSGYTF. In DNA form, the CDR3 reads TGCAGTGCTAGAGAGACAGGGGGCAGTGGCTACACCTTC.

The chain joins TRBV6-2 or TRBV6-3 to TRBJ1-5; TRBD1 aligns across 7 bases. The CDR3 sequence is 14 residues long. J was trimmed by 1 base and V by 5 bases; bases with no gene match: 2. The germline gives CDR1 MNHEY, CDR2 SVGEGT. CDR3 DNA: TGTGCCAGCAGTGCGACAGGGAGCAATCAGCCCCAGCATTTT. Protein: CASSATGSNQPQHF.